Following are 27 T cell receptor beta chains from one sample sequenced in a study of cytomegalovirus exposure and HLA in healthy donors. The PCR was carried out with 60 Vbeta primers and 13 Jbeta primers. Measured with immunoSEQ multiplex PCR; TCRdb has only the in-frame clones, and not every one. The sample carries about 180,000 clones, 76% recorded once. Sequenced: PBMCs. The receptors originated from a woman in her thirties in good health and CMV-seropositive.

This clone was observed a handful of times. The rearrangement links TRBV4-2 to TRBJ2-5; a weak D match, TRBD2 (5 bases). V lost 4 bases to trimming and J lost 3 bases, with 12 bases between them. This CDR3 is 14 amino acids long. Germline V gene lookup returns CDR1 LGHNA and CDR2 YNFKEQ. As DNA, the CDR3 is TGTGCCAGCAGCCCTCGTCGGGGAGAAGAGACCCAGTACTTC. This encodes CASSPRRGEETQYF.

CDR3 bases: TGCGCCAGCAGCCAACCGGGACAGGGGTATCAGCCCCAGCATTTT. Translation: CASSQPGQGYQPQHF. This chain uses TRBV4-1 with TRBJ1-5; 10 nucleotides line up with TRBD1. This CDR3 contains 15 residues. Germline CDR1 reads MGHRA; CDR2 reads YSYEKL. Trimming took 2 bases from V and 5 from J; bases not matched to a gene: 3.

This chain joins TRBV28 and TRBJ2-3; 7 nucleotides agree with TRBD1. Unmatched junction bases numbered 4, after V lost 6 bases and J lost 10 bases. Germline V gene lookup returns CDR1 MDHEN and CDR2 SYDVKM. The CDR3 length is 11 residues. The CDR3 sequence is CASRRQGSQYF. The CDR3 coding sequence is TGTGCCAGCAGGAGACAGGGCTCGCAGTATTTT.

This clone came up once. The CDR3 DNA is TGTGCCAGCAGTTTTCACGGTAGCAATCAGCCCCAGCATTTT. Translation: CASSFHGSNQPQHF. The chain uses TRBV28 and TRBJ1-5; D gene ambiguous. The CDR3 loop spans 14 amino acids. Trimming removed 3 bases at V and 0 bases at J, with 6 bases between. From germline, CDR1 is MDHEN and CDR2 SYDVKM.

V is TRBV14 and J is TRBJ2-5; the match to TRBD2 covers 8 bases. Germline CDR1 SGHDN, CDR2 FVKESK. The CDR3 runs to 16 residues. Trimming took 0 bases from V and 1 from J; bases not matched to a gene: 4. The CDR3 coding sequence is TGTGCCAGCAGCCAAGAGGTAGCGGGGCCCCAAGAGACCCAGTACTTC. It yields the protein CASSQEVAGPQETQYF. Supplemented by reference TRBV14 and TRBJ2-5, the full variable domain reads EAGVTQFPSHSVIEKGQTVTLRCDPISGHDNLYWYRRVMGKEIKFLLHFVKESKQDESGMPNNRFLAERTGGTYSTLKVQPAELEDSGVYFCASSQEVAGPQETQYFGPGTRLLVL.

The chain links TRBV29-1 to TRBJ2-2; 8 bases line up with TRBD1. The V gene end was trimmed by 2 bases and the J gene end by 6 bases; junction bases not matched to a gene: 5. CDR1 is SQVTM and CDR2 is ANQGSEA in the germline V gene. CDR3 size: 14 residues. The CDR3 DNA sequence: TGCAGCGTTGAAAGGACAGGGTTCGCCGGGGAGCTGTTTTTT. This translates into CSVERTGFAGELFF.

In its sample, this clone was seen a few times. V usage is TRBV6-5 and J usage is TRBJ2-7; 7 positions agree with TRBD2. CDR3 size: 14 residues. Germline lookup yields CDR1 MNHEY and CDR2 SVGAGI. The trim removed 7 bases at V and 5 bases at J, leaving 11 bases unmatched. CDR3 DNA: TGTGCCAGCATCCCCATCCGGGGAGGGAACGAGCAGTACTTC. Amino acids: CASIPIRGGNEQYF.

The V and J genes are TRBV7-9 and TRBJ2-7; D call uncertain. The CDR3 is made up of 14 amino acids. The V gene's germline CDR1 is SEHNR and CDR2 FQNEAQ (reference sequence). Trimming removed 5 bases at V and 2 bases at J, with 13 bases between. CDR3 in amino acids: CASSPRSPTYEQYF. The DNA for the CDR3 is TGTGCCAGCAGCCCGCGGAGTCCCACCTACGAGCAGTACTTC.

The V gene is TRBV4-3, the J gene TRBJ1-4; maybe TRBD1 (6 bases). This CDR3 is 17 amino acids long. Per germline, CDR1 LGHNA and CDR2 YSLEER. Trimming shortened V by 4 bases and J by 5 bases, and 20 bases separated the two germline ends. The CDR3 coding sequence is TGCGCCAGCAGCCCACGATCCCACAGGGCGCGGAATGAAAAACTGTTTTTT. This translates into CASSPRSHRARNEKLFF.

The chain is built from TRBV6-6 and TRBJ2-7, with D possibly being TRBD1 (6 bases). CDR3 length: 12 amino acids. CDR1 and CDR2 (germline): MNHNY, SVGAGI (reference sequence). Trimming stripped 3 bases from V and 7 bases from J, with 10 bases between. For the CDR3, the DNA is TGTGCCAGCAGTTATTTACAGGGTGAGCAGTACTTC. It codes for CASSYLQGEQYF.

V and J are TRBV7-8 and TRBJ2-7; tentatively, D is TRBD2 (5 bases). Germline CDR1 SGHVS, CDR2 FQNEAQ. The CDR3 contains 13 residues. Trimming shortened V by 11 bases and J by 1 base, and 15 bases separated the two germline ends. CDR3 in amino acids: CACAGRGSYEQYF. CDR3 in DNA: TGTGCCTGCGCCGGTCGGGGTTCCTACGAGCAGTACTTC.

V usage is TRBV4-3 and J usage is TRBJ2-1; the D gene is possibly TRBD1 (6 bases). This CDR3 region has 13 residues. Trimming shortened V by 5 bases and J by 5 bases, and 10 bases separated the two germline ends. Germline lookup yields CDR1 LGHNA and CDR2 YSLEER. The CDR3 DNA follows: TGCGCCAGCAGCGCGACAGGAGACAATGAGCAGTTCTTC. Residues: CASSATGDNEQFF.

The chain uses TRBV28 and TRBJ2-2, with TRBD2 matching 7 bases. Germline assignment: CDR1 MDHEN and CDR2 SYDVKM. The V gene end was trimmed by 10 bases and the J gene end by 5 bases; junction bases not matched to a gene: 4. The CDR3 is 12 amino acids. The chain's CDR3 is CAIRGDTGELFF. CDR3 nucleotides: TGTGCCATCCGGGGGGATACCGGGGAGCTGTTTTTT.

The chain employs TRBV19 and TRBJ1-3; D is unclear. The CDR3 loop spans 11 amino acids. The ends were cut back, 7 bases at V and 8 bases at J, with 9 bases in the middle. Per germline, CDR1 LNHDA and CDR2 SQIVND (reference sequence). CDR3 loop: CASKGVDTIYF. The CDR3 DNA reads as TGTGCCAGTAAGGGAGTTGACACCATATATTTT.

The chain is built from TRBV4-2 and TRBJ1-2; 12 bases map to TRBD1. Looked up from germline, CDR1 is LGHNA and CDR2 is YNFKEQ. The CDR3 is made up of 17 amino acids. Trimming removed 3 bases from V and 2 bases from J; junction bases left unmatched: 7. The CDR3 region has the DNA TGTGCCAGCAGCCAGGGGACAGGGGGCCTCCTCAACTATGGCTACACCTTC. The encoded protein is CASSQGTGGLLNYGYTF.

V usage is TRBV4-1 and J usage is TRBJ1-6; 9 bases line up with TRBD1. The germline V gene has CDR1 MGHRA and CDR2 YSYEKL. V dropped 6 bases and J dropped 7; count of bases not matched to a gene: 10. This CDR3 comprises 16 residues. The CDR3 DNA reads as TGCGCCAGCAGGAACGCGGGACAGGGATTCAATTCACCCCTCCACTTT. Its protein is CASRNAGQGFNSPLHF.

V gene TRBV5-1 combines with J gene TRBJ2-7; 7 bases line up with TRBD2. V lost 2 bases and J lost 1; bases outside the gene matches: 3. This CDR3 contains 14 residues. Germline V lookup: CDR1 SGHRS, CDR2 YFSETQ. The CDR3, as DNA: TGCGCCAGCAGCTTACGGGGGGTATCCTACGAGCAGTACTTC. It yields the protein CASSLRGVSYEQYF. The variable domain in full, with the rest retrieved from reference TRBV5-1 and TRBJ2-7, is KAGVTQTPRYLIKTRGQQVTLSCSPISGHRSVSWYQQTPGQGLQFLFEYFSETQRNKGNFPGRFSGRQFSNSRSEMNVSTLELGDSALYLCASSLRGVSYEQYFGPGTRLTVT.

The chain joins TRBV25-1 to TRBJ1-2, with D hard to call. This CDR3 has 13 residues. The V gene's germline CDR1 is MGHDK and CDR2 SYGVNS. V lost 2 bases to trimming and J lost 6 bases, with 10 bases between them. CDR3 coding DNA: TGTGCCAGCAGTGAACTATTGCGGGATGGCTACACCTTC. Amino acids: CASSELLRDGYTF.

The chain joins TRBV18 to TRBJ2-5; TRBD2 aligns across 7 bases. The J call may be incorrect, as the DNA end agrees better with TRBJ2-7. The germline CDR1 and CDR2 sequences are KGHSH and LQKENI. The CDR3 consists of 12 residues. The CDR3 protein is CASSPTSAEQYF. The CDR3 nucleotides are TGTGCCAGCTCACCCACTAGCGCCGAGCAGTACTTC.

The genes are TRBV28 and TRBJ1-5; possibly TRBD1 for D (6 bases). The CDR3 consists of 14 residues. CDR1 MDHEN and CDR2 SYDVKM come from the germline V gene. V was clipped by 1 base and J by 2 bases, with 6 bases between them. CDR3 in amino acids: CASSLYRGNQPQHF. In nucleotides, the CDR3 is TGTGCCAGCAGTTTATACAGGGGCAATCAGCCCCAGCATTTT.

This chain joins TRBV10-3 and TRBJ2-5, with D possibly matching TRBD2 (6 bases). V lost 4 bases and J lost 5, with 14 bases in between. CDR3 size: 14 residues. The germline CDR1 and CDR2 sequences are ENHRY and SYGVKD. CDR3 sequence: CAISGGAGGETQYF. The CDR3 bases are TGTGCCATCAGTGGAGGGGCCGGAGGGGAGACCCAGTACTTC.

This clone occurred a few times. The V gene is TRBV18, the J gene TRBJ1-4; 8 nucleotides agree with TRBD1. CDR3 length: 13 residues. V lost 4 bases, J lost 6 bases, and 1 base stayed unmatched. CDR1 and CDR2 from the germline V gene are KGHSH and LQKENI. The DNA for the CDR3 is TGTGCCAGCTCACTACAGGGGGATGAAAAACTGTTTTTT. It yields the protein CASSLQGDEKLFF.

The rearrangement uses TRBV4-3 and TRBJ2-4; 10 nucleotides match TRBD1. The germline V gene encodes CDR1 LGHNA and CDR2 YSLEER. CDR3 size: 18 residues. V lost 0 bases, J lost 1 base, and 6 bases stayed unmatched. CDR3 sequence reads: CASSQEVGTGVAKNIQYF. The CDR3 region has the DNA TGCGCCAGCAGCCAAGAAGTTGGGACAGGGGTGGCCAAAAACATTCAGTACTTC.

There are a few counts of this clone. This chain links TRBV4-1 with TRBJ1-3, with D perhaps TRBD1 (5 bases). Germline CDR1 reads MGHRA; CDR2 reads YSYEKL. Trimming shortened V by 1 base and J by 1 base, and 26 bases separated the two germline ends. The CDR3 is 21 residues long. For the CDR3, the DNA is TGCGCCAGCAGCCAAGGCCTTCTCGACACCCGCATTCAGGGTTCTGGAAACACCATATATTTT. This sequence encodes CASSQGLLDTRIQGSGNTIYF.

The rearrangement uses TRBV7-6 and TRBJ1-5; the match to TRBD1 covers 7 bases. Per germline, CDR1 SGHVS and CDR2 FNYEAQ. This CDR3 has 15 residues. Losses at the gene ends were 5 bases for V and 8 bases for J; bases not matched to a gene: 12. CDR3 sequence reads: CASSPADRRIEPQHF. As DNA, the CDR3 is TGTGCCAGCAGCCCTGCGGACAGGCGCATTGAGCCCCAGCATTTT.

This chain links TRBV11-2 with TRBJ1-5, with D hard to call. CDR3 length: 13 amino acids. Per germline, CDR1 SGHAT and CDR2 FQNNGV. V lost 4 bases, J lost 3 bases, and 7 bases lay in between. The CDR3 protein is CASSSRNNQPQHF. CDR3 coding DNA: TGTGCCAGCAGCTCTAGGAACAATCAGCCCCAGCATTTT.

This clone was observed a single time. CDR3 nucleotide sequence: TGTGCCAGCAGTTACTCGGGAGGGATGGATGAGCAGTTCTTC. Translation gives CASSYSGGMDEQFF. V and J are TRBV6-5 and TRBJ2-1; 7 bases are shared with TRBD2. The CDR3 covers 14 residues. The germline gives CDR1 MNHEY, CDR2 SVGAGI. With 0 bases clipped from V and 8 bases from J, the junction kept 4 bases outside the gene matches.